The present T cell receptor (beta chain) was sequenced within a study of response to subunit inactivated influenza vaccine. Study results and caveats: New T cells are recruited in small numbers by each seasonal influenza vaccination, according to the authors' suggestion.

This clonotype was seen a single time. Its antigen is not known. The length of the CDR3 is 15 residues. From germline, CDR1 is MNHEY and CDR2 SVGEGT. Trimming took 6 bases from V and 2 from J, leaving 17 bases between them. Each CDR3 protein gets one entry after TCRdb re-called the RT-PCR reads with MiXCR. The data hold under 200,000 distinct CDR3 sequences, with 9.5% to 13% observed a single time. The receptor was derived from a man between 50 and 59 years old who received an inactivated influenza vaccine. The chain is built from TRBV6-2 or TRBV6-3 and TRBJ2-7; D is undetermined. Material: non-naive T cells sorted from PBMCs, obtained roughly 48 days after vaccination. CDR3 sequence reads: CASRTRTAVPYEQYF. The CDR3 nucleotides are TGTGCCAGCAGGACCCGGACCGCTGTCCCCTACGAGCAGTACTTC.